Listed below are T cell receptor beta chains from one sample, sequenced in a study of identical twins. Each CDR3 protein is one row after TCRdb ran MiXCR on the 5' RACE reads. The sample includes about 490,000 distinct CDR3 sequences, about 16% seen only once; the top ten take around 0.48%. This same sample was also taken into another study, of yellow fever vaccine responses in identical twins.

The sequencing input was CD4+ T cells sorted from blood. Receptors were obtained from a woman under 30 in good health. CDR3s include the opening cysteine and the closing phenylalanine or tryptophan. Each record gives: V gene, clone size, D gene, J gene, CDR3 DNA, CDR3 protein. A D gene is named only where the DNA matches it firmly. Part of the rows lack a size; the others show once, few, many or a class for expanded clones.

>TRBV13|NA|NA|TRBJ1-2
TGTGCCAGCAGCTCGCTAGGACAGAGCCTTATACTGAACTATGGCTACACCTTC
CASSSLGQSLILNYGYTF
>TRBV5-1|NA|NA|TRBJ1-6
TGCGCCAGCAGCTTGTCAACAGGATCACCCCTCCACTTT
CASSLSTGSPLHF
>TRBV5-1|NA|TRBD1|TRBJ1-4
TGCGCCAGCAGTTCCGGGACAGGGGCAACTAATGAAAAACTGTTTTTT
CASSSGTGATNEKLFF
>TRBV5-1|many|NA|TRBJ2-7
TGCGCCAGCAGCTTGGTTGCGGGAAGCTCCTACGAGCAGTACTTC
CASSLVAGSSYEQYF
>TRBV4-1|few|NA|TRBJ1-1
TGCGCCAGCAGCCAAGATGAGGTTCTAAGATCCCAAGCTTTCTTT
CASSQDEVLRSQAFF
>TRBV4-2|few|TRBD2|TRBJ2-2
TGTGCCAGCAGCCCTCTAGCGGGGGTTAAGGTGAACACCGGGGAGCTGTTTTTT
CASSPLAGVKVNTGELFF
>TRBV4-1|few|TRBD2|TRBJ2-5
TGCGCCAGCAGCCAAGTTACTCGGACTAGCGGGAGGCGTAGGGAAGAGACCCAGTACTTC
CASSQVTRTSGRRREETQYF
>TRBV3-1|NA|NA|TRBJ2-1
TGTGCCAGCAGCCAACTGCGGGGTGAGCAGTTCTTC
CASSQLRGEQFF
>TRBV29-1|NA|TRBD2|TRBJ2-3
TGCAGCGTTGAAGATAGGCTAGCGGGAGTTAGCACAGATACGCAGTATTTT
CSVEDRLAGVSTDTQYF
>TRBV7-2|NA|NA|TRBJ2-3
TGTGCCAGCAGCTTCGGGGGGCTGATAATAGGGGTGGATACGCAGTATTTT
CASSFGGLIIGVDTQYF
>TRBV7-9|few|NA|TRBJ2-1
TGTGCCAGCAGCTCCTGGCAGGGGAGCTCCTACAATGAGCAGTTCTTC
CASSSWQGSSYNEQFF
>TRBV6-2/TRBV6-3|few|NA|TRBJ2-3
TGTGCCAGCAGTTATCTCCTAAGTAGCGTCGCAGATACGCAGTATTTT
CASSYLLSSVADTQYF
>TRBV11-2|NA|TRBD2|TRBJ2-1
TGTGCCAGCAGCTACAGGGGGACGACTAGCGGGAGGAGGAATGAGCAGTTCTTC
CASSYRGTTSGRRNEQFF
>TRBV14|few|NA|TRBJ2-1
TGTGCCAGCAGCCAAGGGTCCTTTGCGAATCAGCAGTTCTTC
CASSQGSFANQQFF
>TRBV6-2/TRBV6-3|few|TRBD1|TRBJ1-1
TGTGCCAGCAGTCGACAGGGGGTCACTGAAGCTTTCTTT
CASSRQGVTEAFF
>TRBV7-9|NA|NA|TRBJ2-4
TGTGCCAGCAGCCATCAACGAGGCATTCAGTACTTC
CASSHQRGIQYF
>TRBV5-1|NA|TRBD1|TRBJ2-7
TGCGCCAGCAGCTTGGCCACAACAGGGGCCATCGGCTCCTACGAGCAGTACTTC
CASSLATTGAIGSYEQYF
>TRBV16|NA|TRBD2|TRBJ2-3
TGTGCCAGCAGCCTCCGGAGCGGGAGGGCCACAGATACGCAGTATTTT
CASSLRSGRATDTQYF
>TRBV7-2|NA|TRBD1|TRBJ2-1
TGTGCCAGCAGCACCGGACAGGGGGCTAACAATGAGCAGTTCTTC
CASSTGQGANNEQFF
>TRBV5-6|few|NA|TRBJ2-3
TGTGCCAGCAGCTTGTTGGGGGTTAGCACAGATACGCAGTATTTT
CASSLLGVSTDTQYF
>TRBV3-1|NA|NA|TRBJ1-2
TGTGCCAGCAGCCAAGATAGTGCCAGCCTCTCCTATGGCTACACCTTC
CASSQDSASLSYGYTF
>TRBV16|few|TRBD1|TRBJ1-2
TGTGCCAGCAGCCAGGGGACAGGCCGTAGTGGCTACACCTTC
CASSQGTGRSGYTF
>TRBV6-1|few|NA|TRBJ1-2
TGTGCCAGCAGTGAAGTATCAGGGATAAGTGGCTACACCTTC
CASSEVSGISGYTF
>TRBV6-5|few|NA|TRBJ2-1
TGTGCCAGCAGTTATCGTAGCGGTTCAAATGAGCAGTTCTTC
CASSYRSGSNEQFF
>TRBV20-1|NA|TRBD2|TRBJ2-1
TGCAGTGCTAGGCTGCCAACCACCGGGACTAGCGGGTACAATGAGCAGTTCTTC
CSARLPTTGTSGYNEQFF
>TRBV7-9|NA|NA|TRBJ2-2
TGTGCAGGATGGGGCGGGGGCAACACCGGGGAGCTGTTTTTT
CAGWGGGNTGELFF
>TRBV20-1|few|TRBD1|TRBJ2-2
TGCAGTGCTAGAGATTCGGGACAGGGGGCCGGGGAGCTGTTTTTT
CSARDSGQGAGELFF
>TRBV7-9|NA|NA|TRBJ2-3
TGTGCCAGCAGCCGAGCGGGTATTAGCACAGATACGCAGTATTTT
CASSRAGISTDTQYF
>TRBV20-1|many|TRBD1|TRBJ2-3
TGCAGTGCTAGAGAACCCGGCACAGGGGCAGATACGCAGTATTTT
CSAREPGTGADTQYF
>TRBV7-9|few|NA|TRBJ1-1
TGTGCCAGCGGACTCCAGGGAGGCACTGAAGCTTTCTTT
CASGLQGGTEAFF
>TRBV25-1|few|TRBD1|TRBJ2-5
TGTGCCAGCGGTTCCGGGACAGCCTCGGAGACCCAGTACTTC
CASGSGTASETQYF
>TRBV7-8|NA|NA|TRBJ2-3
TGTGCCAGCAGCGGAGGGACTTTGGTACACACAGATACGCAGTATTTT
CASSGGTLVHTDTQYF
>TRBV10-1|NA|NA|TRBJ1-1
TGCGCCAGCAGAGAAGGGAAAACTGAAGCTTTCTTT
CASREGKTEAFF
>TRBV18|NA|NA|TRBJ2-2
TGTGCCAGCTCGAGGACACCCGCGAACACCGGGGAGCTGTTTTTT
CASSRTPANTGELFF
>TRBV2|NA|NA|TRBJ2-3
TGTGCCAGCTGGGGGGGACAGTTCACAGATACGCAGTATTTT
CASWGGQFTDTQYF
>TRBV6-1|NA|NA|TRBJ2-7
TGTGCCAGCAGTAAAGGACAGTCTAGCAACTACGAGCAGTACTTC
CASSKGQSSNYEQYF
>TRBV5-1|NA|NA|TRBJ2-1
TGCGCCAGCAGCTTGGGCGGGTCTAGCTTTGGTACTAATGAGCAGTTCTTC
CASSLGGSSFGTNEQFF
>TRBV12-3/TRBV12-4|few|NA|TRBJ1-1
TGTGCCAGCAGTCCAAGGGACATTCTAAGTGGAGCTTTCTTT
CASSPRDILSGAFF
>TRBV12-3/TRBV12-4|many|TRBD2|TRBJ2-1
TGTGCCAGCAGTTTAGCCGGGACTAGCGGATACAATGAGCAGTTCTTC
CASSLAGTSGYNEQFF
>TRBV10-3|NA|NA|TRBJ1-1
TGTGCCATCAGGGGCACCGCTGAAGCTTTCTTT
CAIRGTAEAFF
>TRBV5-1|NA|NA|TRBJ2-2
TGCGCCAGCAGGCTTGGGGGGCCGAACACCGGGGAGCTGTTTTTT
CASRLGGPNTGELFF
>TRBV5-1|many|TRBD1|TRBJ2-3
TGCGCCAGCAGCCCGGGGACAGCTAAGGATACGCAGTATTTT
CASSPGTAKDTQYF
>TRBV11-2|few|NA|TRBJ2-5
TGTGCCACCACGGGATATGAGACCCAGTACTTC
CATTGYETQYF
>TRBV29-1|many|TRBD1|TRBJ2-7
TGCAGCGTTCCCGGCGGGACAGGGGCCTCCGAGCAGTACTTC
CSVPGGTGASEQYF
>TRBV9|many|NA|TRBJ2-2
TGTGCCAGCAGCCCACCGGGACTTGCCACCGGGGAGCTGTTTTTT
CASSPPGLATGELFF
>TRBV28|NA|NA|TRBJ2-6
TGTGCCAGCAGAAAAAGAGACGGGGCCAACGTCCTGACTTTC
CASRKRDGANVLTF
>TRBV12-3/TRBV12-4|many|NA|TRBJ2-2
TGTGCCAGCAGGCCGCAGGGGACCGGGGAGCTGTTTTTT
CASRPQGTGELFF
>TRBV6-1|few|NA|TRBJ2-2
TGTGCCAGCAGTGAAGGGGGGGTTGGCACCGGGGAGCTGTTTTTT
CASSEGGVGTGELFF
>TRBV20-1|many|TRBD1|TRBJ2-1
TGCAGTGCTAGCTTCGGGACAGGTGCTCTTGGTGAGCAGTTCTTC
CSASFGTGALGEQFF
>TRBV29-1|few|NA|TRBJ1-2
TGCAGCGTTGAACCCAGTAGTAGGGGAGGGGTCTATGGCTACACCTTC
CSVEPSSRGGVYGYTF
>TRBV5-1|few|TRBD2|TRBJ2-3
TGCGCCAGACGCTCGTGGCGGGGGAGCACAGATACGCAGTATTTT
CARRSWRGSTDTQYF
>TRBV7-9|once|TRBD2|TRBJ2-2
TGTGCCAGCAGCCCCCGGACTAGCAGAGAGCCCGGGGAGCTGTTTTTT
CASSPRTSREPGELFF
>TRBV7-8|NA|TRBD1|TRBJ1-5
TGTGCCAGCAGCAACCAGACAGGGTCCGGTCAGCCCCAGCATTTT
CASSNQTGSGQPQHF
>TRBV7-8|NA|TRBD1|TRBJ2-2
TGTGCCAGCAGGCTCCTCGGACAGGGCGCCGGGGAGCTGTTTTTT
CASRLLGQGAGELFF
>TRBV20-1|few|NA|TRBJ2-3
TGCAGTGCTAGAACTGCAGATACGCAGTATTTT
CSARTADTQYF